These 11 T cell receptor beta chains originate from one sample sequenced in a study of a mutant IDH1 vaccine in newly diagnosed glioma. Noted time point: baseline, week 1 (first vaccination visit). Treatment reported: pre-vaccination baseline after standard-of-care therapy. The method was immunoSEQ multiplex PCR; TCRdb's version includes in-frame clones alone and lacks a portion of them. The top ten clones hold approximately 2.5% of a sample with tens of thousands of clones, 75% to 90% of them seen once. Sequenced here: PBMCs, sampled from a glioma patient treated with radiotherapy, temozolomide or both. These TCRs come from a man in his forties with glioma.

This clone has a single count. The rearrangement links TRBV5-1 to TRBJ1-1; unclear D gene. The germline CDR1 and CDR2 sequences are SGHRS and YFSETQ. This CDR3 is built from 14 residues. The V end lost 0 bases, the J end lost 6 bases, and 12 bases lay between the germline ends. CDR3 DNA: TGCGCCAGCAGCTTGGTGGCAGGACTGCCTGAAGCTTTCTTT. It is translated as CASSLVAGLPEAFF.

The chain is built from TRBV19 and TRBJ1-3, with 9 bases fitting TRBD1. There are 14 residues in the CDR3. Unmatched junction bases numbered 3, after V lost 6 bases and J lost 3 bases. Germline-derived CDR1 and CDR2 are LNHDA and SQIVND (reference sequence). The CDR3 DNA follows: TGTGCCAGTAGGCCGGGACAGGGTGGAAACACCATATATTTT. It specifies CASRPGQGGNTIYF.

The J gene is TRBJ2-1, the V gene TRBV5-6, with D uncertain. The CDR3 sequence is 11 residues long. Germline CDR1 and CDR2: SGHDT and YYEEEE. Trimming took off 0 bases at V and 7 bases at J, with 2 bases between the two ends. Here the CDR3 DNA reads TGTGCCAGCAGCTTGGAGAATGAGCAGTTCTTC. Translation: CASSLENEQFF.

The chain links TRBV9 to TRBJ2-1, with no clear D. The V gene's germline CDR1 is SGDLS and CDR2 YYNGEE. CDR3 length: 13 residues. Trimming removed 0 bases from V and 9 bases from J, with 10 bases in between. DNA for the CDR3: TGTGCCAGCAGCGTAGATTTGGGCGGTGAGCAGTTCTTC. This translates into CASSVDLGGEQFF.

The J gene is TRBJ1-2, the V gene TRBV7-2; D is unclear. This CDR3 comprises 13 residues. Germline V lookup: CDR1 SGHTA, CDR2 FQGNSA. Trimming stripped 2 bases from V and 2 bases from J, with 6 bases between. The CDR3 DNA reads as TGTGCCAGCAGCTTAAAATTGAACTATGGCTACACCTTC. Its translation is CASSLKLNYGYTF.

This clone came up once. This chain connects TRBV10-3 to TRBJ1-1, with unresolved D. The V gene's germline CDR1 is ENHRY and CDR2 SYGVKD. V lost 0 bases, J lost 1 base, and 6 bases lay in between. The CDR3 spans 14 residues. CDR3 DNA: TGTGCCATCAGTGAGTCCGTAGCGAACACTGAAGCTTTCTTT. This sequence encodes CAISESVANTEAFF.

The chain carries TRBV14 and TRBJ1-1; D unresolved. V dropped 3 bases and J dropped 1 base, with 3 bases sitting between them. Looked up from germline, CDR1 is SGHDN and CDR2 is FVKESK. CDR3 length: 12 residues. The CDR3 bases are TGTGCCAGCAGCCAGGGGAACACTGAAGCTTTCTTT. Translation gives CASSQGNTEAFF.

About this clone itself: One end of the junction varies from germline; a read error may be responsible. The chain has TRBV14 and TRBJ1-6; D possibly corresponds to TRBD1 (6 bases). Germline V gives CDR1 SGHDN, CDR2 FVKESK. The CDR3 runs 15 residues. CDR3 protein: CASSKDGRGNSPLHF. The DNA of the CDR3 is TGTGCCAGCAGCAAAGACGGCAGGGGAAATTCACCCCTCCACTTT.

V and J are TRBV5-1 and TRBJ2-7; the match to TRBD2 covers 9 bases. Per germline, CDR1 SGHRS and CDR2 YFSETQ. The CDR3 extends over 15 amino acids. V lost 5 bases, J lost 5 bases, and 11 bases stayed unmatched. The CDR3 coding sequence is TGCGCCAGCAGTTCTGATGCGGGAGGGCCTGACGAGCAGTACTTC. The encoded protein is CASSSDAGGPDEQYF. Full variable domain (remainder filled in from reference TRBV5-1 and TRBJ2-7): KAGVTQTPRYLIKTRGQQVTLSCSPISGHRSVSWYQQTPGQGLQFLFEYFSETQRNKGNFPGRFSGRQFSNSRSEMNVSTLELGDSALYLCASSSDAGGPDEQYFGPGTRLTVT.

V and J are TRBV18 and TRBJ2-7, with TRBD2 matching over 7 bases. The germline CDR1 and CDR2 sequences are KGHSH and LQKENI. This CDR3 has 15 amino acids. V lost 5 bases and J lost 2; bases outside the gene matches: 9. This chain's CDR3 is CASSTTRLAAYEQYF. CDR3 DNA sequence: TGTGCCAGCTCAACTACTCGACTAGCTGCCTACGAGCAGTACTTC.

This clone was recorded once. The chain employs TRBV4-1 and TRBJ2-7; the D is unclear. V was shortened by 4 bases and J by 1 base, with 5 bases between the two germline ends. Germline V gene sequence: CDR1 MGHRA, CDR2 YSYEKL. The length of the CDR3 is 12 residues. The CDR3 protein is CASSPGSYEQYF. For the CDR3, the DNA is TGCGCCAGCAGCCCCGGTTCCTACGAGCAGTACTTC.